This T cell receptor (beta chain) comes out of a study of T cell responses to AZD1222 COVID-19 vaccine. Produced via immunoSEQ multiplex PCR; TCRdb's table is partial and in-frame only. The profile covers more than 50,000 clones, with 80% to 90% appearing a single time and roughly 2.7% taken by the ten largest. Findings of the study overall: The donor group comprised mostly white British people and more females; the analysis possibly underestimated clonal diversity. Reports say nearly half of spike-specific TCRs go after unmutated variant regions. The study sampled repertoires only after the peak T cell response. Just 5 to 7 AZD1222 recipients were seropositive at baseline.

With respect to this clone: As yet, its antigen is unknown.

The specimen was peripheral blood, collected 28 days after the second AZD1222 dose. This receptor was taken from an adult who received the AZD1222 COVID-19 vaccine.

The CDR3 protein is CASSPEGGSYEQYF. CDR3 bases: TGTGCCAGCTCACCCGAGGGGGGATCCTACGAGCAGTACTTC. This chain connects TRBV18 to TRBJ2-7; the D call may be TRBD1 or TRBD2 (6 bases each). V lost 3 bases and J lost 1, with 10 bases in between. Germline V gene lookup returns CDR1 KGHSH and CDR2 LQKENI. CDR3 length: 14 residues.